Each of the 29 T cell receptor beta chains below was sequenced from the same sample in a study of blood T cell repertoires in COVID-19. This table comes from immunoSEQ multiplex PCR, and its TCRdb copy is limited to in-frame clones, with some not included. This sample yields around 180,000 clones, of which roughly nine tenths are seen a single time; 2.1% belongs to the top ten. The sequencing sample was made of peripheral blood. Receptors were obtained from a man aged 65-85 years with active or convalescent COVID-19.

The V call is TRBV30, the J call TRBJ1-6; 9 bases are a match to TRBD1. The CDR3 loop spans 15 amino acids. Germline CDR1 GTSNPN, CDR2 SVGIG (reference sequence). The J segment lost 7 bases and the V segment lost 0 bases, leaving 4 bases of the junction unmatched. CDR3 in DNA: TGTGCCTGGAGTGTACCAGGGACAGGGAATTCACCCCTCCACTTT. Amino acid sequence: CAWSVPGTGNSPLHF.

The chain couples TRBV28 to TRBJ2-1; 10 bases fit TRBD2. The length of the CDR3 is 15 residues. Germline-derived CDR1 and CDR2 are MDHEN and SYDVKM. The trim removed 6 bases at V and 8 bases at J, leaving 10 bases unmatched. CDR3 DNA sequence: TGTGCCAGCAGGGGTCAGGCTAGCGGGAGTCATGAGCAGTTCTTC. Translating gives CASRGQASGSHEQFF.

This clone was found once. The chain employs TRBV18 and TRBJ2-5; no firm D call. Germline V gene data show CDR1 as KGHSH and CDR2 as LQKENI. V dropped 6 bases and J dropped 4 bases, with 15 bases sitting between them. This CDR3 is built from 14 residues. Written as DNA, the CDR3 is TGTGCCAGCTCCGAGAGAGCTTCGGGAGAGACCCAGTACTTC. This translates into CASSERASGETQYF.

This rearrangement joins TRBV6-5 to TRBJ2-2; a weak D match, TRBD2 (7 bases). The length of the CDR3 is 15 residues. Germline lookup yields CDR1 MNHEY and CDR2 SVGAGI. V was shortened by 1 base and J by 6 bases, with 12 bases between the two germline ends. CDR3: CASSYFGGRAGELFF. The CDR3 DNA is TGTGCCAGCAGTTACTTCGGGGGGCGCGCCGGGGAGCTGTTTTTT.

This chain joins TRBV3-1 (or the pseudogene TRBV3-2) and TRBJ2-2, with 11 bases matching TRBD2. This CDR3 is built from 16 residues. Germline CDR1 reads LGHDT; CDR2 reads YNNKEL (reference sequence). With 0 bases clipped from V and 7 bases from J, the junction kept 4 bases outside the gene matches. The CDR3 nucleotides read TGTGCCAGCAGCCAAGAACTAGCGGGAGCTGGCGGGGAGCTGTTTTTT. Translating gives CASSQELAGAGGELFF.

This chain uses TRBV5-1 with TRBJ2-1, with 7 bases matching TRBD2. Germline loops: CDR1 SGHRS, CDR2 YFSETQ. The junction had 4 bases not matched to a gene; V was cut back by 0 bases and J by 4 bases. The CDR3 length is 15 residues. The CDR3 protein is CASSLASSGYNEQFF. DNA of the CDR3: TGCGCCAGCAGCTTGGCTTCTAGCGGATACAATGAGCAGTTCTTC.

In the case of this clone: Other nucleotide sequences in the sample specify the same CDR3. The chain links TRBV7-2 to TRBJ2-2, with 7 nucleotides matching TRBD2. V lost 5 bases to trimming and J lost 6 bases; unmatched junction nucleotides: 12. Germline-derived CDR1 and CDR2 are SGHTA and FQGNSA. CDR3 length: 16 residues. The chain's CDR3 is CASSADRRERSGELFF. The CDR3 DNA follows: TGTGCCAGCAGCGCGGATCGGCGGGAGAGGTCCGGGGAGCTGTTTTTT.

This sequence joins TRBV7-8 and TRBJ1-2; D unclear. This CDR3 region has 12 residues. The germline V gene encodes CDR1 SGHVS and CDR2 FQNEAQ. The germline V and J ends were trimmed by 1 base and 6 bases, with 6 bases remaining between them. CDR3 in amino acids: CASSLVGDGYTF. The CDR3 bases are TGTGCCAGCAGCTTAGTGGGAGATGGCTACACCTTC.

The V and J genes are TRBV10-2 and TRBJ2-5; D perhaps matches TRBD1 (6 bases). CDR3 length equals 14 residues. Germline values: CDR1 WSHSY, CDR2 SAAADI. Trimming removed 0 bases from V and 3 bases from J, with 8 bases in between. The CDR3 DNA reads TGCGCCAGCAGTGAGTCGGGACAAAAAGAGACCCAGTACTTC. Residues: CASSESGQKETQYF.

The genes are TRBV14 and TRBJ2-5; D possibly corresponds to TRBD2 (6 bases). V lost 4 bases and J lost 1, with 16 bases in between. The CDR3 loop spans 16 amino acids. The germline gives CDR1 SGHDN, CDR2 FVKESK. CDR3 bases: TGTGCCAGCAGCCGCACCGGGACTGGGTTCCAAGAGACCCAGTACTTC. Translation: CASSRTGTGFQETQYF.

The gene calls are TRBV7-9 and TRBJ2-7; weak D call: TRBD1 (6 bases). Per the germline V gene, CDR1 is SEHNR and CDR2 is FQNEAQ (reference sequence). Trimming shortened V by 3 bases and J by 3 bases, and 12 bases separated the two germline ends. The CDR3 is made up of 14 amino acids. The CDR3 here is CASSFQTGNYEQYF. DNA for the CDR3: TGTGCCAGCAGCTTCCAGACAGGTAACTACGAGCAGTACTTC.

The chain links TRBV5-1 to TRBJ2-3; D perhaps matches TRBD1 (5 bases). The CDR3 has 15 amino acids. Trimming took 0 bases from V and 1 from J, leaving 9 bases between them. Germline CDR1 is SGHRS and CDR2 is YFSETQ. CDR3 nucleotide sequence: TGCGCCAGCAGCTTGGTCAGGGCGGGCACAGATACGCAGTATTTT. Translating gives CASSLVRAGTDTQYF.

This CDR3 is CASSPGTGSFAEAFF. The CDR3, as DNA: TGTGCCAGTAGTCCCGGGACAGGGTCGTTTGCTGAAGCTTTCTTT. The rearrangement joins TRBV19 to TRBJ1-1, with 9 bases fitting TRBD1. Germline V lookup: CDR1 LNHDA, CDR2 SQIVND (reference sequence). The V and J ends lost 5 bases and 6 bases, in that order; junction bases with no gene match: 10. The length of the CDR3 is 15 residues.

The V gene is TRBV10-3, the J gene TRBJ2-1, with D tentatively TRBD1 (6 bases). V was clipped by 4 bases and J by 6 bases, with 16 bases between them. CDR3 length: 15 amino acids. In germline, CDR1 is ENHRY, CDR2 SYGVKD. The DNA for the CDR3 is TGTGCCATCAGTGGAAAACAGGGTGGTGGCAATGAGCAGTTCTTC. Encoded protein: CAISGKQGGGNEQFF.

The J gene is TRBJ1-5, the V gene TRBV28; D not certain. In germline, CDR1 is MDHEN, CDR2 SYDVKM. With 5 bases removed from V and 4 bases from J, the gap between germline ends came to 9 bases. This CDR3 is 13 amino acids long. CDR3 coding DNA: TGTGCCAGCAGTACGAACACGAATCAGCCCCAGCATTTT. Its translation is CASSTNTNQPQHF.

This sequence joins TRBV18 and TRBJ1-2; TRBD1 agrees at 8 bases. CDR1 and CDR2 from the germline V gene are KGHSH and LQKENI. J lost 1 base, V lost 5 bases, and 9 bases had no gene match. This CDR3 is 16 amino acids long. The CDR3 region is CASSSARDRINYGYTF. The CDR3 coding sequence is TGTGCCAGCTCAAGCGCCCGGGACAGGATTAACTATGGCTACACCTTC.

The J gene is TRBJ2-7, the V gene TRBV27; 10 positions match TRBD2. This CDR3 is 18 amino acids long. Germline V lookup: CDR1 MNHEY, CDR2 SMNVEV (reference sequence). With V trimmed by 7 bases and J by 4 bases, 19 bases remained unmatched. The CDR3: CASTKTPALAGVGYEQYF. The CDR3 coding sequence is TGTGCCAGCACCAAGACCCCCGCGCTAGCGGGAGTTGGTTACGAGCAGTACTTC.

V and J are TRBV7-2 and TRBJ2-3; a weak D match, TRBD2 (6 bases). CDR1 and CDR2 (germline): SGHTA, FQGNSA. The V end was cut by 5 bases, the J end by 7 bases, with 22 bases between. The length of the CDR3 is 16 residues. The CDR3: CASSSRGAGARNTQYF. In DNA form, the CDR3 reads TGTGCCAGCAGCAGTCGTGGAGCGGGCGCCAGAAATACGCAGTATTTT.

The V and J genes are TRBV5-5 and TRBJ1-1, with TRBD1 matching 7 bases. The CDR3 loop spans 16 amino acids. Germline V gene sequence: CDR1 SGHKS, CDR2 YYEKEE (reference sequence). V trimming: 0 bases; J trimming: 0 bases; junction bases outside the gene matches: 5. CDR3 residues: CASSLAQQGLNTEAFF. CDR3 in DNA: TGTGCCAGCAGCTTGGCCCAACAGGGGTTGAACACTGAAGCTTTCTTT.

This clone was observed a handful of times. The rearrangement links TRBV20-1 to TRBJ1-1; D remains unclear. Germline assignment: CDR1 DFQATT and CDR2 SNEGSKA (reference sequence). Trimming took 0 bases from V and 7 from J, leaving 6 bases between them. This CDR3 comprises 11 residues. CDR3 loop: CSARDLVEAFF. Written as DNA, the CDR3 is TGCAGTGCTAGAGATCTCGTTGAAGCTTTCTTT.

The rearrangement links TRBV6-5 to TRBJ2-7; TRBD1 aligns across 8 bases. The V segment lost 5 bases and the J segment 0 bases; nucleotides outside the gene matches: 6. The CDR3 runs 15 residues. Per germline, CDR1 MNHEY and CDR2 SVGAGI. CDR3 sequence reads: CASSPDRATSYEQYF. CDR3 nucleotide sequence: TGTGCCAGCAGTCCGGACAGGGCAACCTCCTACGAGCAGTACTTC.

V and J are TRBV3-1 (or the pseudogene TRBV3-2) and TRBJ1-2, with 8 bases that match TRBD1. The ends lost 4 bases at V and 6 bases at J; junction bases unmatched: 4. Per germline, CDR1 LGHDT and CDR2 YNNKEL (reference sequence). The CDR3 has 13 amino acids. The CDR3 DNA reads TGTGCCAGCAGCCGACAGGGGCGAGATGGCTACACCTTC. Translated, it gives CASSRQGRDGYTF.

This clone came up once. CDR3 loop: CASSLAGGVFTDTQYF. CDR3 in DNA: TGTGCCAGCAGCTTGGCCGGCGGGGTATTCACAGATACGCAGTATTTT. The V and J genes are TRBV5-4 and TRBJ2-3; D is perhaps TRBD2 (6 bases). V was shortened by 0 bases and J by 2 bases, with 13 bases between the two germline ends. This CDR3 has 16 residues. CDR1 is SGHNT and CDR2 is YYREEE in the germline V gene (reference sequence).

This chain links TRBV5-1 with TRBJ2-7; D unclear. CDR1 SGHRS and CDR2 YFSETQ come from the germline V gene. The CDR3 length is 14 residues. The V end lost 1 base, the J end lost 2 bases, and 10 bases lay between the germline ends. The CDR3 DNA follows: TGCGCCAGCAGCTTGCGGCAGGCCGCCTACGAGCAGTACTTC. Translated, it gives CASSLRQAAYEQYF.

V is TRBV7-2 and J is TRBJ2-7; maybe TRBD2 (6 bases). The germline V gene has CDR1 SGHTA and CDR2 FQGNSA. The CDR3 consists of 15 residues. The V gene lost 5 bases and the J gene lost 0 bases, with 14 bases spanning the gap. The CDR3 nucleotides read TGTGCCAGCAGCCCGGGACTGAAGCGCTCCTACGAGCAGTACTTC. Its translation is CASSPGLKRSYEQYF.

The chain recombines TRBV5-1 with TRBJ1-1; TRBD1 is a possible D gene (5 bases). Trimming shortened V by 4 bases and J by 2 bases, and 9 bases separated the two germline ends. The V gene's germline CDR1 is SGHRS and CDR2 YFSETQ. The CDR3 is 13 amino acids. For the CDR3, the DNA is TGCGCCAGCAGCCGAGACAGTAACACTGAAGCTTTCTTT. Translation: CASSRDSNTEAFF.

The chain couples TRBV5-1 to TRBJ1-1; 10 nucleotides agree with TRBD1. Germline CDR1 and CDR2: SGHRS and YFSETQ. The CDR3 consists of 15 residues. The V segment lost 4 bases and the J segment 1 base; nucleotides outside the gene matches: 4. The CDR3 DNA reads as TGCGCCAGCAGCCCCCGGACAGGGGGGAACACTGAAGCTTTCTTT. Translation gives CASSPRTGGNTEAFF. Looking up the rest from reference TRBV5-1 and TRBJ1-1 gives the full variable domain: KAGVTQTPRYLIKTRGQQVTLSCSPISGHRSVSWYQQTPGQGLQFLFEYFSETQRNKGNFPGRFSGRQFSNSRSEMNVSTLELGDSALYLCASSPRTGGNTEAFFGQGTRLTVV.

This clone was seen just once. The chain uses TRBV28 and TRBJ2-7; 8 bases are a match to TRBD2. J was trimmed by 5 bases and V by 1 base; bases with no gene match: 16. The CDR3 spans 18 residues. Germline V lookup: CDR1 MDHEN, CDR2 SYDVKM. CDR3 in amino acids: CASSLFSFREGLRHEQYF. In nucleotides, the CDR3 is TGTGCCAGCAGTTTATTCAGCTTCCGGGAGGGGCTGAGACACGAGCAGTACTTC.

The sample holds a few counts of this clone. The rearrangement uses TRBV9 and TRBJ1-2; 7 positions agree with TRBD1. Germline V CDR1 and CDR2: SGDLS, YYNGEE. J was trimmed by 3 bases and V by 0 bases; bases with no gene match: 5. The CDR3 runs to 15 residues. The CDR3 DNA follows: TGTGCCAGCAGCGTAGGAAACAGGGGTGACTATGGCTACACCTTC. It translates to CASSVGNRGDYGYTF.